One sample yielded the 23 T cell receptor beta chains listed below, sequenced in a study of T-cell memory formation after mild COVID-19. Using its own MiXCR run on the 5' RACE reads, TCRdb lists one record per CDR3 protein. This sample has 290,000 or so distinct CDR3 sequences, with just under 20% found just once. Sequenced sample: PBMCs or a T cell subset sorted from them (not recorded which). These receptors were taken from a man younger than 35 who had mild COVID-19 (a few samples of this study predate the infection). Cell type and time point are not known.

This clonotype came up once. The chain is built from TRBV7-6 and TRBJ2-1; either TRBD1 or TRBD2 may supply D (5 bases each). The germline V and J ends were trimmed by 2 bases and 2 bases, with 10 bases remaining between them. Germline assignment: CDR1 SGHVS and CDR2 FNYEAQ. There are 15 residues in the CDR3. The CDR3 DNA follows: TGTGCCAGCAGCTTAATGGGACCCACCTACAATGAGCAGTTCTTC. The encoded protein is CASSLMGPTYNEQFF.

This sequence joins TRBV12-3 or TRBV12-4 and TRBJ1-5; possible D gene TRBD1, 5 bases. This CDR3 has 15 amino acids. Trimming removed 2 bases at V and 9 bases at J, with 17 bases between. Here the CDR3 reads CASSLSGSGGSPQHF. As DNA, the CDR3 is TGTGCCAGCAGTTTAAGTGGGTCCGGGGGGTCGCCCCAGCATTTT.

This clonotype was seen a few times. The chain is built from TRBV28 and TRBJ2-5, with D possibly being TRBD1 (5 bases). Per germline, CDR1 MDHEN and CDR2 SYDVKM. The CDR3 loop spans 15 amino acids. The V end was cut by 4 bases, the J end by 5 bases, with 17 bases between. The CDR3 coding sequence is TGTGCCAGCAGTTCACCATACAGGTCTGGGGAGACCCAGTACTTC. Its protein product is CASSSPYRSGETQYF.

V and J are TRBV23-1 and TRBJ2-2, with D perhaps TRBD1 (6 bases). TRBV23-1 is identified as an open reading frame with a role that is uncertain. Trimming removed 0 bases at V and 9 bases at J, with 14 bases between. The CDR3 is 15 residues long. In DNA form, the CDR3 reads TGCGCCAGCAGTCAATCGAGGACAGATGTTCGGGAGCTGTTTTTT. Translating it yields CASSQSRTDVRELFF.

The genes are TRBV4-1 and TRBJ2-3; D may be TRBD1 or TRBD2 (5 bases each). CDR1 is MGHRA and CDR2 is YSYEKL in the germline V gene. Between the trimmed V and J ends, which lost 0 bases and 7 bases, there was a span of 14 bases. The CDR3 sequence is 15 residues long. CDR3 region: CASSQEGASGYTQYF. CDR3 sequence (DNA): TGCGCCAGCAGCCAAGAAGGGGCGTCGGGGTATACGCAGTATTTT.

Only a few counts were recorded for this clonotype. CDR3 DNA: TGTGCCAGCAGTGAAGGGCAGGGAGTGGCCGGGGAGCTGTTTTTT. Its translation is CASSEGQGVAGELFF. The gene calls are TRBV25-1 and TRBJ2-2, with D perhaps being TRBD1 or TRBD2 (5 bases each). CDR1 is MGHDK, CDR2 SYGVNS, per germline. The CDR3 is made up of 15 amino acids. Between the trimmed V and J ends, which lost 2 bases and 6 bases, there was a span of 13 bases.

The rearrangement uses TRBV11-2 and TRBJ2-7; the match to TRBD2 covers 10 bases. The CDR3 length is 16 residues. Germline values: CDR1 SGHAT, CDR2 FQNNGV. V lost 3 bases to trimming and J lost 3 bases; unmatched junction nucleotides: 8. The CDR3 here is CASSFPLAGVLYEQYF. The CDR3 coding sequence is TGTGCCAGCAGCTTCCCCCTAGCGGGGGTCCTCTACGAGCAGTACTTC.

The gene calls are TRBV15 and TRBJ2-5; D gene unclear. The germline V gene has CDR1 LNHNV and CDR2 YYDKDF (reference sequence). The CDR3 has 12 residues. The V and J ends lost 0 bases and 5 bases respectively, with 4 bases between them. CDR3 nucleotides: TGTGCCACCAGCAGAGATCAGGAGACCCAGTACTTC. Its protein is CATSRDQETQYF.

The chain employs TRBV6-6 and TRBJ1-2, with 7 bases identical to TRBD1. The V and J ends lost 7 bases and 3 bases, in that order; junction bases with no gene match: 11. Germline V lookup: CDR1 MNHNY, CDR2 SVGAGI (reference sequence). The CDR3 spans 15 residues. CDR3 sequence reads: CASTKHSGTDYGYTF. The CDR3 nucleotides are TGTGCCAGCACAAAACATTCCGGGACAGACTATGGCTACACCTTC.

In its sample, this clonotype was seen a few times. This chain joins TRBV12-3 or TRBV12-4 and TRBJ2-5; D might be TRBD2 (6 bases). The CDR3 loop spans 12 amino acids. With 10 bases removed from V and 4 bases from J, the gap between germline ends came to 13 bases. The CDR3 coding sequence is TGTGCCACCCGGCTGGGGGGAGAGACCCAGTACTTC. Its translation: CATRLGGETQYF.

This clonotype has just a few counts. V and J are TRBV7-9 and TRBJ2-1; 11 positions agree with TRBD1. This CDR3 is 17 amino acids long. With 5 bases clipped from V and 3 bases from J, the junction kept 9 bases outside the gene matches. The V gene's germline CDR1 is SEHNR and CDR2 FQNEAQ (reference sequence). For the CDR3, the DNA is TGTGCCAGCAGCCCTCCCGGACAGGGGGCGATCTACAATGAGCAGTTCTTC. This sequence encodes CASSPPGQGAIYNEQFF. Drawing the rest from reference TRBV7-9 and TRBJ2-1, the complete variable domain is DTGVSQNPRHKITKRGQNVTFRCDPISEHNRLYWYRQTLGQGPEFLTYFQNEAQLEKSRLLSDRFSAERPKGSFSTLEIQRTEQGDSAMYLCASSPPGQGAIYNEQFFGPGTRLTVL.

This clonotype appeared a few times. The CDR3 here is CASSSFNTQYF. For the CDR3, the DNA is TGTGCCAGCAGTTCCTTTAATACGCAGTATTTT. V and J are TRBV28 and TRBJ2-3, with D hard to call. V lost 4 bases to trimming and J lost 7 bases, with 6 bases between them. The CDR3 sequence is 11 residues long. The germline CDR1 and CDR2 sequences are MDHEN and SYDVKM.

The chain couples TRBV7-9 to TRBJ1-1; D gene ambiguous. The CDR3 spans 13 residues. V lost 0 bases and J lost 5, with 7 bases in between. Germline CDR1 is SEHNR and CDR2 is FQNEAQ (reference sequence). CDR3 sequence (DNA): TGTGCCAGCAGCTTAGCGGAGGCAACTGAAGCTTTCTTT. This sequence encodes CASSLAEATEAFF.

The rearrangement uses TRBV6-2 or TRBV6-3 and TRBJ2-2, with 8 bases that match TRBD1. Losses at the gene ends were 5 bases for V and 7 bases for J; bases not matched to a gene: 9. The CDR3 sequence is 15 residues long. Germline CDR1 reads MNHEY; CDR2 reads SVGEGT. CDR3 sequence: CASSRLDRVFGELFF. Here the CDR3 DNA reads TGTGCCAGCAGTAGACTGGACAGGGTATTCGGGGAGCTGTTTTTT.

This clonotype was seen a handful of times. The V and J genes are TRBV12-3 or TRBV12-4 and TRBJ2-6, with a possible D match to TRBD2 (6 bases). The CDR3 totals 15 residues. V lost 5 bases to trimming and J lost 4 bases, with 12 bases between them. CDR3 in amino acids: CASSDGGTGANVLTF. The CDR3 DNA reads as TGTGCCAGCAGTGATGGGGGGACCGGGGCCAACGTCCTGACTTTC.

This clonotype was detected a few times. The gene calls are TRBV7-2 and TRBJ1-2, with TRBD1 identical over 7 bases. The ends lost 0 bases at V and 4 bases at J; junction bases unmatched: 2. The germline gives CDR1 SGHTA, CDR2 FQGNSA. This CDR3 contains 14 residues. In nucleotides, the CDR3 is TGTGCCAGCAGCTTAGCGGGGACAGCCTATGGCTACACCTTC. Its protein product is CASSLAGTAYGYTF.

This clonotype has a handful of counts. The chain links TRBV28 to TRBJ2-7; 7 bases line up with TRBD1. With V trimmed by 5 bases and J by 0 bases, 1 base remained unmatched. Germline V CDR1 and CDR2: MDHEN, SYDVKM. The CDR3 has 13 residues. The CDR3 DNA sequence: TGTGCCAGCAGTGACAGGGTCTCCTACGAGCAGTACGTC. Protein product: CASSDRVSYEQYV.

This clonotype was seen a few times. The CDR3 spells CASSLHTDTQYF. The DNA for the CDR3 is TGTGCCAGCAGCCTCCACACAGATACGCAGTATTTT. This chain links TRBV12-3 or TRBV12-4 with TRBJ2-3; D is undetermined. V lost 6 bases, J lost 2 bases, and 6 bases lay in between. There are 12 residues in the CDR3.

This clonotype was counted many times. The CDR3 coding sequence is TGTGCCAGCAGTTTAGAAGCTGGGAACACTGAAGCTTTCTTT. Translation gives CASSLEAGNTEAFF. The V call is TRBV12-3 or TRBV12-4, the J call TRBJ1-1; D is uncertain. V was trimmed by 1 base and J by 1 base, leaving 7 bases between them. The CDR3 covers 14 residues.

This clonotype was seen at least ten times. This rearrangement joins TRBV5-4 to TRBJ1-5; D gene ambiguous. CDR3 length: 12 amino acids. Per the germline V gene, CDR1 is SGHNT and CDR2 is YYREEE (reference sequence). V lost 2 bases, J lost 2 bases, and 2 bases lay in between. CDR3 protein: CASSFGNQPQHF. In DNA, the CDR3 is TGTGCCAGCAGCTTCGGCAATCAGCCCCAGCATTTT.

This clonotype appeared a few times. This chain connects TRBV12-3 or TRBV12-4 to TRBJ1-4; D is ambiguous. V shed 5 bases and J shed 7 bases, with 17 bases lying between them. CDR3 length: 15 residues. The CDR3 region has the DNA TGTGCCAGCAGTCCTGGGTTAATCGGTAGTGAAAAACTGTTTTTT. Its translation: CASSPGLIGSEKLFF.

The sample holds a few counts of this clonotype. The V call is TRBV28, the J call TRBJ1-1; 9 bases line up with TRBD1. The trim removed 9 bases at V and 5 bases at J, leaving 7 bases unmatched. Germline loops: CDR1 MDHEN, CDR2 SYDVKM. The CDR3 loop spans 13 amino acids. The CDR3 sequence: CASLNRGPTEAFF. The CDR3 DNA reads TGTGCCAGTCTTAACAGGGGGCCGACTGAAGCTTTCTTT.

This clonotype has a handful of counts. This rearrangement joins TRBV24-1 to TRBJ2-1; unclear D gene. Trimming stripped 0 bases from V and 9 bases from J, with 8 bases between. CDR3 length: 13 residues. CDR1 is KGHDR and CDR2 is SFDVKD in the germline V gene. CDR3 sequence: CATSDLQGSEQFF. DNA of the CDR3: TGTGCCACCAGTGATTTGCAAGGGTCTGAGCAGTTCTTC.